This T cell receptor (beta chain) was found in a study of T cell repertoires in cytomegalovirus infection. Study background: Public TCR beta signature analysis indicated the presence of both CMV infection and matching HLA type. Study results and caveats: Of the TCR beta families, the public ones yielded a cumulative frequency that identified carriers of CMV plus the relevant HLA. In two of eight donors, the top clonotype was HLA-C-restricted CMV-specific.

About this clonotype itself: Its antigen is still unknown.

The V end lost 6 bases, the J end lost 6 bases, and 11 bases lay between the germline ends. The CDR3 has 12 residues. Germline V gene lookup returns CDR1 MDHEN and CDR2 SYDVKM. TCRdb re-called the reads with MiXCR, one entry per CDR3 protein. The sample contains some 230,000 distinct CDR3 sequences, 22% of which appear only once. V usage is TRBV28 and J usage is TRBJ1-2; the D is unclear. The receptor was derived from a human donor in good health (CMV status not recorded). Some clones in this sample may be carry-over from other donors' samples. The sequenced sample consisted of CD8+ T cells from PBMCs. The CDR3 DNA sequence: TGTGCCAGCAGCCAGCAAATGGATGGCTACACCTTC. Its translation: CASSQQMDGYTF.